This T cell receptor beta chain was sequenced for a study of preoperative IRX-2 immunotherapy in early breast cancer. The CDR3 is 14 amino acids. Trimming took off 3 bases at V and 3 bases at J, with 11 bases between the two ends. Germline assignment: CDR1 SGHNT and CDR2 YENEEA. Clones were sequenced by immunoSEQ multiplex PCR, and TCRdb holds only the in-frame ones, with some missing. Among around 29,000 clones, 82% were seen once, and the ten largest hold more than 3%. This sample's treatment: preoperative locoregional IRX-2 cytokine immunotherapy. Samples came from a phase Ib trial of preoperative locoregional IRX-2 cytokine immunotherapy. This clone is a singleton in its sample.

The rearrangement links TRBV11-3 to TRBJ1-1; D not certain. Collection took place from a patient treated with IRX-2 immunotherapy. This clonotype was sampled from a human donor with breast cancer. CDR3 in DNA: TGTGCCAGCAGCTTGCGGGTGGCGGACACTGAAGCTTTCTTT. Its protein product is CASSLRVADTEAFF.